This TCR beta chain was captured in a study of a mutant IDH1 vaccine in newly diagnosed glioma. This clone came up a few times. Its antigen is unidentified. V dropped 6 bases and J dropped 4; count of bases not matched to a gene: 9. The germline CDR1 and CDR2 sequences are MNHEY and SVGAGI. The CDR3 length is 14 residues. Time point of the sample: week 11, during vaccination. What each vaccine dose contained was 300 ug of mutant IDH1 20-mer peptide, accompanied by topical imiquimod. TCRdb's table, derived via immunoSEQ multiplex PCR, lists solely in-frame clones and lacks some. Here the sample spans tens of thousands of clones, 65% to 85% being singletons.

The gene calls are TRBV6-5 and TRBJ2-7; 7 bases line up with TRBD1. The source material was PBMCs, sampled from a glioma patient whose treatment included an IDH1 peptide vaccine. The clonotype comes from a woman aged 45-59 years with glioma. The CDR3 sequence is CASSRTGQPYEQYF. The DNA of the CDR3 is TGTGCCAGCAGCCGAACGGGACAGCCATACGAGCAGTACTTC.